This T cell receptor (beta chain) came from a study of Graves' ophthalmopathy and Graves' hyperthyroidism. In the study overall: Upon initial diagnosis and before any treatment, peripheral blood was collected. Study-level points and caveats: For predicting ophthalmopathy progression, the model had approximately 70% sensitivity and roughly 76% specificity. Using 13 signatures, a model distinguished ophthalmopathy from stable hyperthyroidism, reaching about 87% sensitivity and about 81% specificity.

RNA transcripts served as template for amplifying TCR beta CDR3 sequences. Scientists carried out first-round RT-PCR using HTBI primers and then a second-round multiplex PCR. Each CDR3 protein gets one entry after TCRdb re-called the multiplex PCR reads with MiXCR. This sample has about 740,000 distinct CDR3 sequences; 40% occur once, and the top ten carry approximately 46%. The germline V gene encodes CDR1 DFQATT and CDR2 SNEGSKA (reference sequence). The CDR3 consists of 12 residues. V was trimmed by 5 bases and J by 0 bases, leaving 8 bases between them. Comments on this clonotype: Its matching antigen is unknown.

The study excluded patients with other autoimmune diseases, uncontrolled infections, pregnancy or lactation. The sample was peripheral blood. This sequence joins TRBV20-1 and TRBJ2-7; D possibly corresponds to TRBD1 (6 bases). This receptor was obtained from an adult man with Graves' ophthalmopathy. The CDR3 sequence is CSAQGSSYEQYF. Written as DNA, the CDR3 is TGCAGTGCTCAGGGGAGCTCCTACGAGCAGTACTTC.